These 30 T cell receptor beta chains were sequenced from one sample in a study of T cells after yellow fever vaccination. TCRdb redid the calling of the 5' RACE reads with MiXCR, one entry per CDR3 protein. The table records under 550,000 distinct CDR3 sequences, just over 20% of them present only once. This specimen consisted of PBMCs, obtained more than 20 days after the first yellow fever vaccination. These receptors were obtained from a man between 18 and 29 years old who received the YFV17D yellow fever vaccine.

The chain couples TRBV7-9 to TRBJ2-3; 9 bases fit TRBD2. Germline CDR1 and CDR2: SEHNR and FQNEAQ (reference sequence). This CDR3 region has 14 residues. After removal of 4 bases from V and 3 bases from J, the junction contained 2 bases not matched to a gene. The CDR3, as DNA: TGTGCCAGCAGCTGGAGCGGGGGGACAGATACGCAGTATTTT. It encodes CASSWSGGTDTQYF. Complete variable domain (other parts from reference TRBV7-9 and TRBJ2-3): DTGVSQNPRHKITKRGQNVTFRCDPISEHNRLYWYRQTLGQGPEFLTYFQNEAQLEKSRLLSDRFSAERPKGSFSTLEIQRTEQGDSAMYLCASSWSGGTDTQYFGPGTRLTVL.

The chain is built from TRBV29-1 and TRBJ1-1, with unresolved D. V lost 4 bases and J lost 4, with 13 bases in between. Germline loops: CDR1 SQVTM, CDR2 ANQGSEA. This CDR3 has 13 residues. The CDR3 DNA reads TGCAGCGTTGCGGAACAGTCGAGCACTGAAGCTTTCTTT. Translation: CSVAEQSSTEAFF.

This sequence joins TRBV29-1 and TRBJ1-1; D call uncertain. The V gene lost 5 bases and the J gene lost 5 bases, with 18 bases spanning the gap. The germline V gene encodes CDR1 SQVTM and CDR2 ANQGSEA. This CDR3 contains 14 residues. The CDR3 spells CSVQEVGGRTEAFF. The CDR3 nucleotides read TGCAGCGTTCAGGAGGTAGGAGGCAGAACTGAAGCTTTCTTT.

The rearrangement uses TRBV7-2 and TRBJ2-7; TRBD2 aligns across 8 bases. J gave up 3 bases and V 1 base, and 5 bases lay outside the gene matches. Germline CDR1 SGHTA, CDR2 FQGNSA. There are 15 residues in the CDR3. This CDR3 is CASSLVSAGDYEQYF. The CDR3 region has the DNA TGTGCCAGCAGCTTAGTGTCAGCGGGGGACTACGAGCAGTACTTC. Full variable domain (outside the CDR3, taken from reference TRBV7-2 and TRBJ2-7): GAGVSQSPSNKVTEKGKDVELRCDPISGHTALYWYRQSLGQGLEFLIYFQGNSAPDKSGLPSDRFSAERTGGSVSTLTIQRTQQEDSAVYLCASSLVSAGDYEQYFGPGTRLTVT.

The V and J genes are TRBV20-1 and TRBJ2-1; D is possibly TRBD2 (5 bases). V was cut by 2 bases and J by 1 base, with 15 bases left in between. Germline CDR1 and CDR2: DFQATT and SNEGSKA (reference sequence). CDR3 length: 16 amino acids. CDR3 protein: CSARSSGGLSYNEQFF. CDR3 nucleotides: TGCAGTGCTAGATCTTCAGGAGGTTTGTCCTACAATGAGCAGTTCTTC.

This clonotype came up once. V usage is TRBV25-1 and J usage is TRBJ2-3; D perhaps matches TRBD2 (5 bases). The CDR3 has 13 amino acids. V dropped 7 bases and J dropped 6 bases, with 14 bases sitting between them. CDR1 MGHDK and CDR2 SYGVNS come from the germline V gene. CDR3 region: CASKSQGGDTQYF. The CDR3 DNA sequence: TGTGCCAGCAAGTCCCAAGGAGGCGATACGCAGTATTTT.

The chain recombines TRBV2 with TRBJ2-5; D unresolved. V shed 6 bases and J shed 2 bases, with 16 bases lying between them. This CDR3 has 15 amino acids. Per germline, CDR1 SNHLY and CDR2 FYNNEI. The CDR3 DNA reads TGTGCCAGCAGAGTAGGCTTTGATGGTCAAGAGACCCAGTACTTC. Its protein is CASRVGFDGQETQYF.

The chain recombines TRBV7-2 with TRBJ2-2; D is possibly TRBD1 or TRBD2 (5 bases each). V lost 0 bases and J 4 bases, leaving 12 bases between the germline ends. Germline loops: CDR1 SGHTA, CDR2 FQGNSA. CDR3 length: 16 amino acids. The CDR3 bases are TGTGCCAGCAGCTTAGCTCCAGGGCGGGCCACCGGGGAGCTGTTTTTT. This codes for CASSLAPGRATGELFF.

The genes are TRBV6-1 and TRBJ2-7, with D unresolved. CDR3 length: 14 amino acids. Germline CDR1 is MNHNS and CDR2 is SASEGT. Trimming cost V 6 bases and J 1 base, with 13 bases left between them. In nucleotides, the CDR3 is TGTGCCAGCAGCCGAATTTGGGAATCCTACGAGCAGTACTTC. It codes for CASSRIWESYEQYF.

This clonotype was recorded many times. V gene TRBV12-3 or TRBV12-4 combines with J gene TRBJ2-7, with 11 bases fitting TRBD2. Unmatched junction bases numbered 9, after V lost 3 bases and J lost 2 bases. The CDR3 has 17 residues. The CDR3 DNA sequence: TGTGCCAGCAGTTTTAGGCTAGCGGGGGGTTCGCCCTACGAGCAGTACTTC. This encodes CASSFRLAGGSPYEQYF.

This clonotype has more than one count but fewer than ten. This chain connects TRBV7-2 to TRBJ1-2, with no clear D. Germline-derived CDR1 and CDR2 are SGHTA and FQGNSA. Trimming cost V 2 bases and J 8 bases, with 12 bases left between them. This CDR3 region has 13 residues. The chain's CDR3 is CASSLKLRQGYTF. Here the CDR3 DNA reads TGTGCCAGCAGCTTAAAACTCCGGCAGGGCTACACCTTC.

J is TRBJ2-7 and V is TRBV3-1; D remains ambiguous. The germline V gene encodes CDR1 LGHDT and CDR2 YNNKEL (reference sequence). Deletions cut 0 bases from V and 0 bases from J, with 6 bases between. CDR3 length: 14 amino acids. For the CDR3, the DNA is TGTGCCAGCAGCCAAGAGGTCAACTCCTACGAGCAGTACTTC. Protein: CASSQEVNSYEQYF.

V gene TRBV29-1 combines with J gene TRBJ1-2; D is unresolved. The CDR3 is made up of 12 amino acids. The germline gives CDR1 SQVTM, CDR2 ANQGSEA. Trimming removed 2 bases at V and 8 bases at J, with 12 bases between. CDR3 loop: CSVETSPRGYTF. The CDR3 region has the DNA TGCAGCGTTGAAACCTCCCCCAGAGGCTACACCTTC.

The chain couples TRBV28 to TRBJ2-1; TRBD2 agrees at 16 bases. The ends lost 6 bases at V and 1 base at J; junction bases unmatched: 6. This CDR3 has 18 amino acids. Germline V CDR1 and CDR2: MDHEN, SYDVKM. The CDR3 nucleotides read TGTGCCAGCAGCTCCCGGGGACTAGCGGGGGGGTCCTACAATGAGCAGTTCTTC. Its protein product is CASSSRGLAGGSYNEQFF. Drawing the rest from reference TRBV28 and TRBJ2-1, the complete variable domain is DVKVTQSSRYLVKRTGEKVFLECVQDMDHENMFWYRQDPGLGLRLIYFSYDVKMKEKGDIPEGYSVSREKKERFSLILESASTNQTSMYLCASSSRGLAGGSYNEQFFGPGTRLTVL.

The V and J genes are TRBV9 and TRBJ2-3; TRBD2 aligns across 7 bases. Unmatched junction bases numbered 1, after V lost 0 bases and J lost 3 bases. CDR3 size: 14 residues. Germline CDR1 reads SGDLS; CDR2 reads YYNGEE. CDR3 sequence: CASSVGRGTDTQYF. CDR3 coding DNA: TGTGCCAGCAGCGTAGGGCGGGGGACAGATACGCAGTATTTT.

The chain has TRBV10-3 and TRBJ2-3; the D call may be TRBD1 or TRBD2 (5 bases each). The CDR3 is 13 amino acids. The V gene lost 7 bases and the J gene lost 4 bases, with 12 bases spanning the gap. The germline CDR1 and CDR2 sequences are ENHRY and SYGVKD. CDR3 nucleotides: TGTGCCATCAACCGGGACGGGTCAGATACGCAGTATTTT. This gives the protein CAINRDGSDTQYF.

V and J are TRBV5-1 and TRBJ2-3, with D uncertain. The CDR3 is 14 residues long. V was trimmed by 2 bases and J by 2 bases, leaving 9 bases between them. Germline loops: CDR1 SGHRS, CDR2 YFSETQ. For the CDR3, the DNA is TGCGCCAGCAGCTTTAACTACAACACAGATACGCAGTATTTT. Its protein is CASSFNYNTDTQYF.

This chain connects TRBV27 to TRBJ1-2; D is perhaps TRBD1 (5 bases). There are 12 residues in the CDR3. Trimming removed 6 bases at V and 8 bases at J, with 13 bases between. Germline CDR1 reads MNHEY; CDR2 reads SMNVEV (reference sequence). The CDR3 here is CASRGAVDGYTF. CDR3 DNA sequence: TGTGCCAGCAGAGGGGCCGTAGACGGCTACACCTTC.

This chain links TRBV2 with TRBJ2-7, with D perhaps TRBD1 (5 bases). The length of the CDR3 is 15 residues. The germline V gene has CDR1 SNHLY and CDR2 FYNNEI. The V end lost 1 base, the J end lost 1 base, and 11 bases lay between the germline ends. In nucleotides, the CDR3 is TGTGCCAGCAGTGAAGAAAGGTCAGGGTCCTACGAGCAGTACTTC. Protein: CASSEERSGSYEQYF.

V is TRBV7-9 and J is TRBJ2-3, with D tentatively TRBD2 (5 bases). V lost 4 bases and J lost 6, with 11 bases in between. Per the germline V gene, CDR1 is SEHNR and CDR2 is FQNEAQ (reference sequence). This CDR3 spans 13 amino acids. CDR3 loop: CASSSPGGDTQYF. The CDR3 DNA is TGTGCCAGCAGCTCCCCAGGCGGGGATACGCAGTATTTT.

This clonotype was counted only a few times. This chain links TRBV20-1 with TRBJ2-7; the D gene could be TRBD1 or TRBD2 (5 bases each). Germline V lookup: CDR1 DFQATT, CDR2 SNEGSKA (reference sequence). Trimming took 6 bases from V and 5 from J, leaving 17 bases between them. The CDR3 is 13 amino acids. The CDR3: CSAWGRTLHEQYF. In DNA form, the CDR3 reads TGCAGTGCCTGGGGACGGACTCTCCACGAGCAGTACTTC.

The V and J genes are TRBV5-1 and TRBJ2-7; TRBD1 matches 7 bases. With 3 bases clipped from V and 1 base from J, the junction kept 7 bases outside the gene matches. There are 15 residues in the CDR3. The germline V gene has CDR1 SGHRS and CDR2 YFSETQ. This chain's CDR3 is CASSSGTADSYEQYF. The CDR3 nucleotides are TGCGCCAGCAGCTCAGGGACAGCCGATTCCTACGAGCAGTACTTC. Based on the CDR3 plus reference TRBV5-1 and TRBJ2-7, the full variable domain is KAGVTQTPRYLIKTRGQQVTLSCSPISGHRSVSWYQQTPGQGLQFLFEYFSETQRNKGNFPGRFSGRQFSNSRSEMNVSTLELGDSALYLCASSSGTADSYEQYFGPGTRLTVT.

The chain has TRBV20-1 and TRBJ1-6; 8 bases match TRBD1. Per germline, CDR1 DFQATT and CDR2 SNEGSKA (reference sequence). Germline trimming cut 0 bases from V and 8 bases from J; bases unmatched to any gene: 9. This CDR3 contains 16 residues. CDR3 nucleotides: TGCAGTGCTAGAGACCGAGGACAGGGCCGGGATTCACCCCTCCACTTT. Its protein is CSARDRGQGRDSPLHF.

This clonotype was seen only a few times. The V and J genes are TRBV9 and TRBJ2-5; TRBD2 matches at 9 bases. The trim removed 4 bases at V and 5 bases at J, leaving 12 bases unmatched. CDR1 is SGDLS and CDR2 is YYNGEE in the germline V gene. This CDR3 is built from 16 residues. The CDR3 protein is CASSPGTSQEGETQYF. DNA for the CDR3: TGTGCCAGCAGCCCGGGGACTAGCCAGGAGGGGGAGACCCAGTACTTC.

This chain connects TRBV4-3 to TRBJ2-2, with 11 bases identical to TRBD2. Losses at the gene ends were 0 bases for V and 6 bases for J; bases not matched to a gene: 6. The CDR3 contains 17 residues. Germline CDR1 reads LGHNA; CDR2 reads YSLEER. The CDR3 loop reads CASSQDHSGGVPGELFF. CDR3 nucleotide sequence: TGCGCCAGCAGCCAAGACCATAGCGGGGGGGTACCCGGGGAGCTGTTTTTT.

This clonotype was detected many times. The V and J genes are TRBV5-5 and TRBJ2-1, with 8 bases lining up with TRBD2. Germline loops: CDR1 SGHKS, CDR2 YYEKEE (reference sequence). The CDR3 covers 14 residues. Unmatched junction bases numbered 8, after V lost 6 bases and J lost 6 bases. The CDR3 protein is CASTERGFSNEQFF. The CDR3 nucleotides are TGTGCCAGCACAGAGCGGGGGTTTTCCAATGAGCAGTTCTTC.

This clonotype was counted between two and nine times. The chain couples TRBV5-1 to TRBJ2-3, with 9 bases matching TRBD2. J lost 2 bases, V lost 1 base, and 8 bases had no gene match. The germline CDR1 and CDR2 sequences are SGHRS and YFSETQ. The CDR3 covers 17 residues. Here the CDR3 DNA reads TGCGCCAGCAGCTTGAGGTCTAGCGGGGCCAACACAGATACGCAGTATTTT. It specifies CASSLRSSGANTDTQYF.

In this sample, this clonotype turned up a few times. This rearrangement joins TRBV5-1 to TRBJ1-1, with a weak D call TRBD1 (5 bases). The CDR3 length is 14 residues. The V gene lost 4 bases and the J gene lost 3 bases, with 13 bases spanning the gap. CDR1 and CDR2 (germline): SGHRS, YFSETQ. The CDR3 bases are TGCGCCAGCAGCACGACCAGGGCGGACACTGAAGCTTTCTTT. The encoded protein is CASSTTRADTEAFF. Supplemented by reference TRBV5-1 and TRBJ1-1, the full variable domain reads KAGVTQTPRYLIKTRGQQVTLSCSPISGHRSVSWYQQTPGQGLQFLFEYFSETQRNKGNFPGRFSGRQFSNSRSEMNVSTLELGDSALYLCASSTTRADTEAFFGQGTRLTVV.

Of note for this clonotype: One base away lies a much larger clone, so this may be a sequencing read error. This rearrangement joins TRBV4-3 to TRBJ2-2; 7 positions agree with TRBD1. Germline trimming cut 5 bases from V and 1 base from J; bases unmatched to any gene: 1. This CDR3 spans 14 amino acids. Germline values: CDR1 LGHNA, CDR2 YSLEER. CDR3 residues: CASSGQVNTGELFF. The CDR3 DNA follows: TGCGCCAGCAGCGGACAGGTGAACACCGGGGAGCTGTTTTTT.

This clonotype turned up a few times. The chain uses TRBV14 and TRBJ2-7, with D tentatively TRBD1 (6 bases). In germline, CDR1 is SGHDN, CDR2 FVKESK. The CDR3 is 16 amino acids. The ends were cut back, 1 base at V and 3 bases at J, with 16 bases in the middle. CDR3: CASSQARSTGIYEQYF. CDR3 DNA sequence: TGTGCCAGCAGCCAAGCCAGATCTACAGGGATCTACGAGCAGTACTTC.